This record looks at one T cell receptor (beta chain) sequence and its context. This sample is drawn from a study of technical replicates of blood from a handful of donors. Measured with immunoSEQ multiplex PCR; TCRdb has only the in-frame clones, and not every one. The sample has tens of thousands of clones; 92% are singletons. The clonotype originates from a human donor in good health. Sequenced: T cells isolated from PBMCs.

The CDR3 protein is CASSSTSGSSYEQYF. The CDR3 nucleotides are TGTGCCAGCAGTTCAACTAGCGGGAGTTCCTACGAGCAGTACTTC. The rearrangement links TRBV5-4 to TRBJ2-7; 11 bases agree with TRBD2. V gave up 5 bases and J gave up 1 base; unmatched junction bases: 5. Germline CDR1 SGHNT, CDR2 YYREEE (reference sequence). The length of the CDR3 is 15 residues.